This entry features one TCR beta chain sequence. The sample comes from a study of blood T cell repertoires in COVID-19. CDR1 is MNHEY, CDR2 SVGAGI, per germline. V dropped 4 bases and J dropped 8; count of bases not matched to a gene: 7. The CDR3 is 14 residues long. Profiling relied on immunoSEQ multiplex PCR, and the TCRdb table lists in-frame clones only, not all of them. The sample gives approximately 53,000 clones, 75% to 90% of which show up once; 20% to 25% is in the top ten. Enrollment of patients from Seattle took place during active infection, with longitudinal follow-up. This sequence joins TRBV6-5 and TRBJ1-2, with TRBD1 matching 10 bases. The origin of this receptor is a woman older than 75 with COVID-19, enrolled during active disease. Sequenced input: peripheral blood. CDR3 sequence (DNA): TGTGCCAGCAGTTCCGACAGGGGGCAGCGCGGCTACACCTTC. Residues: CASSSDRGQRGYTF.